These 22 T cell receptor beta chains originate from one sample sequenced in a study of T cell repertoires in aging, cancer and after chemotherapy. Peripheral blood genomic DNA, not sorted cells or RNA, was the template. Rearranged V-D-J TRB sequences were amplified with a mixed TRB-A/B primer pool. TCRdb ran MiXCR on the multiplex PCR reads and lists one entry per CDR3 protein. This sample has about 3,300 distinct CDR3 sequences; 45% occur once, and the top ten carry 3% to 3.5%. Material for sequencing was blood. These receptors were collected from a human donor with a solid tumor.

CDR3 nucleotide sequence: TGTGCCAGCAGTGAGGTGGTGGAATTGACTGAAGCTTTCTTT. Translation gives CASSEVVELTEAFF. The chain recombines TRBV6-6 with TRBJ1-1; D unresolved. In germline, CDR1 is MNHNY, CDR2 SVGAGI (reference sequence). The CDR3 consists of 14 residues. V gave up 5 bases and J gave up 5 bases, with 15 bases separating them.

The chain employs TRBV19 and TRBJ1-4; 8 bases are a match to TRBD1. Germline CDR1 LNHDA, CDR2 SQIVND (reference sequence). With V trimmed by 10 bases and J by 7 bases, 11 bases remained unmatched. CDR3 length: 14 residues. As DNA, the CDR3 is TGTGCCACCAGAGACAGGGGACGTAGTGAAAAACTGTTTTTT. This gives the protein CATRDRGRSEKLFF.

This clonotype has more than one count but fewer than ten. The chain joins TRBV6-5 to TRBJ1-2; the D is unclear. V was clipped by 2 bases and J by 3 bases, with 7 bases between them. This CDR3 has 13 residues. From germline, CDR1 is MNHEY and CDR2 SVGAGI. CDR3 sequence (DNA): TGTGCCAGCAGTTACGGAGAAGACTATGGCTACACCTTC. It specifies CASSYGEDYGYTF.

DNA for the CDR3: TGTGCCAGCAGCTTAGCAGGGGGAAATTCTGGAAACACCATATATTTT. This encodes CASSLAGGNSGNTIYF. The gene calls are TRBV7-2 and TRBJ1-3; TRBD1 is a possible D gene (6 bases). V was cut by 0 bases and J by 1 base, with 10 bases left in between. Germline V gene data show CDR1 as SGHTA and CDR2 as FQGNSA. The CDR3 loop spans 16 amino acids. The complete variable domain, with remaining parts taken from reference TRBV7-2 and TRBJ1-3, reads GAGVSQSPSNKVTEKGKDVELRCDPISGHTALYWYRQSLGQGLEFLIYFQGNSAPDKSGLPSDRFSAERTGGSVSTLTIQRTQQEDSAVYLCASSLAGGNSGNTIYFGEGSWLTVV.

J is TRBJ1-2 and V is TRBV20-1, with D possibly matching TRBD1 (5 bases). Trimming stripped 6 bases from V and 4 bases from J, with 18 bases between. This CDR3 is built from 14 residues. Germline V gene lookup returns CDR1 DFQATT and CDR2 SNEGSKA (reference sequence). This CDR3 reads CSAPAQGRSYGYTF. The CDR3 DNA follows: TGCAGTGCGCCCGCGCAGGGTCGAAGCTATGGCTACACCTTC.

The rearrangement joins TRBV6-1 to TRBJ2-3, with 11 bases matching TRBD2. This CDR3 is built from 15 residues. Germline trimming cut 7 bases from V and 11 bases from J; bases unmatched to any gene: 14. Looked up from germline, CDR1 is MNHNS and CDR2 is SASEGT. The CDR3 protein is CASTSTSGSQERQYF. The CDR3 DNA reads as TGTGCCAGCACCTCCACTAGCGGGAGTCAGGAGAGGCAGTATTTT.

The chain employs TRBV11-2 and TRBJ1-6; D is uncertain. Germline V gives CDR1 SGHAT, CDR2 FQNNGV. V dropped 1 base and J dropped 8 bases, with 6 bases sitting between them. CDR3 size: 13 residues. CDR3 sequence: CASSLGPDSPLHF. The CDR3 DNA reads TGTGCCAGCAGCTTAGGGCCCGATTCACCCCTCCACTTT. The variable domain in full, completed from reference TRBV11-2 and TRBJ1-6, reads EAGVAQSPRYKIIEKRQSVAFWCNPISGHATLYWYQQILGQGPKLLIQFQNNGVVDDSQLPKDRFSAERLKGVDSTLKIQPAKLEDSAVYLCASSLGPDSPLHFGNGTRLTVT.

The rearrangement joins TRBV30 to TRBJ2-7; no clear D. The CDR3 is made up of 13 amino acids. Germline V gene data show CDR1 as GTSNPN and CDR2 as SVGIG (reference sequence). V dropped 0 bases and J dropped 7 bases, with 13 bases sitting between them. The CDR3 region has the DNA TGTGCCTGGAGTGTAGATGTAGTGACGGAGCAGTACTTC. It translates to CAWSVDVVTEQYF.

This chain links TRBV11-3 with TRBJ2-1; a weak D match, TRBD2 (6 bases). This CDR3 is built from 15 residues. CDR1 is SGHNT, CDR2 YENEEA, per germline. Trimming cost V 5 bases and J 2 bases, with 13 bases left between them. The DNA of the CDR3 is TGTGCCAGCAGCCGCGCGGGGTTTCCCTACAATGAGCAGTTCTTC. Protein: CASSRAGFPYNEQFF.

The chain is built from TRBV6-2 or TRBV6-3 and TRBJ2-7; weak D call: TRBD1 (5 bases). Looked up from germline, CDR1 is MNHEY and CDR2 is SVGEGT. V was pared by 8 bases and J by 4 bases, with 6 bases between. The CDR3 runs 10 residues. The CDR3 region is CASGHYEQYF. The CDR3 DNA follows: TGTGCCAGCGGACATTACGAGCAGTACTTC.

The genes are TRBV20-1 and TRBJ1-1, with 7 bases lining up with TRBD1. J gave up 2 bases and V 2 bases, and 2 bases lay outside the gene matches. Looked up from germline, CDR1 is DFQATT and CDR2 is SNEGSKA (reference sequence). The CDR3 sequence is 13 residues long. This CDR3 is CSARPGGNTEAFF. DNA of the CDR3: TGCAGTGCTAGACCAGGGGGAAACACTGAAGCTTTCTTT.

The chain recombines TRBV5-6 with TRBJ2-5, with 11 positions matching TRBD1. The germline gives CDR1 SGHDT, CDR2 YYEEEE. The CDR3 consists of 15 residues. With 3 bases clipped from V and 5 bases from J, the junction kept 6 bases outside the gene matches. The CDR3 loop reads CASSYRGQGGETQYF. The CDR3 DNA sequence: TGTGCCAGCAGCTACAGGGGACAGGGGGGTGAGACCCAGTACTTC. Complete variable domain (other parts from reference TRBV5-6 and TRBJ2-5): DAGVTQSPTHLIKTRGQQVTLRCSPKSGHDTVSWYQQALGQGPQFIFQYYEEEERQRGNFPDRFSGHQFPNYSSELNVNALLLGDSALYLCASSYRGQGGETQYFGPGTRLLVL.

The gene calls are TRBV25-1 and TRBJ1-1, with D hard to call. The V end lost 4 bases, the J end lost 1 base, and 7 bases lay between the germline ends. Looked up from germline, CDR1 is MGHDK and CDR2 is SYGVNS. This CDR3 contains 13 residues. Written as DNA, the CDR3 is TGTGCCAGCAGTGTAGGACCGAACACTGAAGCTTTCTTT. Encoded protein: CASSVGPNTEAFF.

The rearrangement links TRBV19 to TRBJ1-2; D is possibly TRBD1 (5 bases). The CDR3 runs to 17 residues. Germline V gene sequence: CDR1 LNHDA, CDR2 SQIVND (reference sequence). Deletions cut 11 bases from V and 4 bases from J, with 29 bases between. The DNA of the CDR3 is TGTGCCCCTAGGGGAACGCCAGATGGGTTTTCTTGCTATGGCTACACCTTC. This codes for CAPRGTPDGFSCYGYTF.

V gene TRBV28 combines with J gene TRBJ2-3; 12 positions match TRBD1. The J segment lost 2 bases and the V segment lost 6 bases, leaving 6 bases of the junction unmatched. This CDR3 has 16 amino acids. The V gene's germline CDR1 is MDHEN and CDR2 SYDVKM. CDR3 amino acids: CASREWDRGPTDTQYF. CDR3 DNA: TGTGCCAGCAGGGAGTGGGACAGGGGGCCCACAGATACGCAGTATTTT.

V usage is TRBV12-3 or TRBV12-4 and J usage is TRBJ2-6; 7 nucleotides align to TRBD1. The CDR3 covers 14 residues. V lost 5 bases and J lost 9; bases outside the gene matches: 7. The CDR3 protein is CASSMGQPFNVLTF. CDR3 nucleotides: TGTGCCAGCAGTATGGGACAGCCGTTCAACGTCCTGACTTTC.

This clonotype appeared a few times. V is TRBV7-2 and J is TRBJ2-7, with unresolved D. The germline CDR1 and CDR2 sequences are SGHTA and FQGNSA. The CDR3 runs to 13 residues. V was shortened by 5 bases and J by 3 bases, with 11 bases between the two germline ends. The CDR3 DNA sequence: TGTGCCAGCAGCCCCCCCGCCTACTACGAGCAGTACTTC. Translated, it gives CASSPPAYYEQYF.

This sequence joins TRBV20-1 and TRBJ2-5, with 10 bases aligning to TRBD1. Trimming cost V 0 bases and J 4 bases; bases outside gene matches: 8. The germline CDR1 and CDR2 sequences are DFQATT and SNEGSKA (reference sequence). This CDR3 has 16 residues. The CDR3 coding sequence is TGCAGTGCTAGAGATGAGGGGACAGGGGCCGGAGAGACCCAGTACTTC. Its translation: CSARDEGTGAGETQYF.

In its sample, this clonotype ranks as large (0.1 to 1%). The V gene is TRBV29-1, the J gene TRBJ1-2, with D perhaps TRBD1 (6 bases). Germline V gene sequence: CDR1 SQVTM, CDR2 ANQGSEA. The CDR3 spans 12 residues. V lost 3 bases, J lost 4 bases, and 9 bases lay in between. The CDR3 loop reads CSVETGVYGYTF. CDR3 nucleotide sequence: TGCAGCGTTGAGACAGGCGTCTATGGCTACACCTTC.

J is TRBJ2-1 and V is TRBV29-1, with 11 bases identical to TRBD1. The CDR3 has 12 residues. V lost 4 bases, J lost 8 bases, and 1 base stayed unmatched. In germline, CDR1 is SQVTM, CDR2 ANQGSEA. CDR3 sequence: CSVVGQGDEQFF. DNA of the CDR3: TGCAGCGTTGTGGGACAGGGGGATGAGCAGTTCTTC.

This clonotype was observed a handful of times. The chain employs TRBV2 and TRBJ1-1; 7 nucleotides line up with TRBD1. With V trimmed by 4 bases and J by 2 bases, 10 bases remained unmatched. Germline loops: CDR1 SNHLY, CDR2 FYNNEI. CDR3 length: 16 amino acids. The CDR3: CASSVAGQNLNTEAFF. CDR3 nucleotides: TGTGCCAGCAGTGTCGCGGGACAGAATTTAAACACTGAAGCTTTCTTT.

This clonotype was recorded a few times. CDR3 sequence reads: CSVEGGNEQYF. The CDR3 coding sequence is TGCAGCGTTGAAGGAGGGAACGAGCAGTACTTC. The V and J genes are TRBV29-1 and TRBJ2-7; D might be TRBD2 (5 bases). There are 11 residues in the CDR3. Germline assignment: CDR1 SQVTM and CDR2 ANQGSEA. With 1 base removed from V and 5 bases from J, the gap between germline ends came to 6 bases.